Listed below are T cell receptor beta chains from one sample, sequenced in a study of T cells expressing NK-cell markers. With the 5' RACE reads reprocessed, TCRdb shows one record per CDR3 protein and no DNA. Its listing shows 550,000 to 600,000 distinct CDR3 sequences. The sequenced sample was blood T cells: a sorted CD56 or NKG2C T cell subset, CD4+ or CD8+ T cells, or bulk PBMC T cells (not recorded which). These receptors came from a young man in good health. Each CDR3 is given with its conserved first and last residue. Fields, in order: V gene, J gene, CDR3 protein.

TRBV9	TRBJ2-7	CASSANPRDQQYF
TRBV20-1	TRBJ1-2	CSATPDGAGYGYTF
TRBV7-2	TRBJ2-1	CASSLKLDYNEQFF
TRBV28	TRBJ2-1	CASSFFLNEQFF
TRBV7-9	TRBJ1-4	CASSWRDEKLFF
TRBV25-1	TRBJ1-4	CASSGRVNEKLFF
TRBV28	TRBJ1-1	CASTISPGQGGAFF
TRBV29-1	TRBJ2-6	CSVEDRGRGANVLTF
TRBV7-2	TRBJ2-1	CASSAGQGSAEQFF
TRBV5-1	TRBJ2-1	CASSLAGNEQFF
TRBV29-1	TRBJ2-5	CSASWGGTVKYF
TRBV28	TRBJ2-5	CASSPGRGRGVGTQYF
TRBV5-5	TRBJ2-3	CASNQGNLGTNTQYF
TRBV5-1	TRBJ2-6	CASSLTGTGANVLTF
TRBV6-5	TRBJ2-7	CASKNSQGEQYF
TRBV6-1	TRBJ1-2	CASSGQGAQHGYTF
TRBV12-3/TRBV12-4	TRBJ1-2	CASSLLADNYGYTF
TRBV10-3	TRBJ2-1	CAISRSLNEQFF
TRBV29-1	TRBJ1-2	CSVDRGGTIHGYTF
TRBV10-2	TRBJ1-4	CASTGTVNEKLFF
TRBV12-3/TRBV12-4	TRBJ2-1	CASRRKEAGTYNEQFF
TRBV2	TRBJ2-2	CASMRLNTGELFF
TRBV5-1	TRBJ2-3	CASSLRWASLGDTQYF
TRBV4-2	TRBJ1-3	CASSQVAPGNTIYF
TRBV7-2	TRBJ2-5	CASSLGDRALGETQYF
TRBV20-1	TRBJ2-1	CSAARDHRSSYNEQFF
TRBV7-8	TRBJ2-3	CASSLTDRGFSDTQYF
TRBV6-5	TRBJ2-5	CASSSTAGLVTQETQYF
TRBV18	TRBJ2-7	CASSTSGTGRNYEQYF
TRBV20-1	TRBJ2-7	CSARKAATPYEQYF
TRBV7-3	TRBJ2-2	CASSLASGRGTGELFF
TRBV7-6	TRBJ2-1	CASSPSGQAYNEQFF
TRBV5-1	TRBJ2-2	CASSQADDTGELFF
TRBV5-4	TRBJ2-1	CASSFLGTSGISSYNEQFF
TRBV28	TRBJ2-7	CASSPQGGYDEQYF
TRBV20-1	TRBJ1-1	CSARRDSNTEAFF
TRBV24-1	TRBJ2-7	CATPHPGLSSYEQYF
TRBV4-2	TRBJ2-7	CASSQAGLAGGEQYF
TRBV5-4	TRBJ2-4	CASSLAGTSFPMAKNIQYF
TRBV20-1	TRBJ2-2	CSARIAGRTTGELFF
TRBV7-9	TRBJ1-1	CASSWTALNTEAFF
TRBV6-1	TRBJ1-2	CASSTLQGGSYGYTF
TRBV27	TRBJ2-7	CASSLSIGQGTYYEQYF
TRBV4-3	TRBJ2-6	CASSQEVGQGLSGANVLTF
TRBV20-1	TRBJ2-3	CSAAPGHKADTQYF